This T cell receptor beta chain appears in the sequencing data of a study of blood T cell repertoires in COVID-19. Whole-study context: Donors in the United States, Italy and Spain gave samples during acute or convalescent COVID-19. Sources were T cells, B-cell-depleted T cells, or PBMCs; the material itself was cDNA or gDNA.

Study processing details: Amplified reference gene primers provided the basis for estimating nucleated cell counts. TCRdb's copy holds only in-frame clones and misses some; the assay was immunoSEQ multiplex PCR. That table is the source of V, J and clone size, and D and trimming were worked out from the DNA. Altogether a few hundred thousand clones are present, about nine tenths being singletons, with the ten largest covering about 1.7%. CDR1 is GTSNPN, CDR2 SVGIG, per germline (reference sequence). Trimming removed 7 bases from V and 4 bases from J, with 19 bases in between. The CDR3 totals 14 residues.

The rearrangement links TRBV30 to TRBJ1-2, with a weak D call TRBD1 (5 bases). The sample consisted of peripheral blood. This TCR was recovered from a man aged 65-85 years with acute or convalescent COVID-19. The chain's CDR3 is CASPLMGPVYGYTF. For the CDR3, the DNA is TGTGCCTCCCCTCTGATGGGGCCCGTCTATGGCTACACCTTC.